This TCR beta chain was captured in a study of beta chain features in type 1 diabetes. This clone has more than one count but fewer than ten. Its antigen is not known. Expressed TCRB transcripts were sequenced because the isolated RNA had all been reverse transcribed beforehand. Assay: immunoSEQ multiplex PCR; the TCRdb copy retains only in-frame clones and omits some. The sample includes 640,000 or so clones, roughly 13% seen only once; the top ten take 0.04%. General study points: Within each of all four CD4+ subsets, Type 1 diabetes patients had TCRB CDR3s that were moderately but significantly shorter.

The TCR sequence derives from a man younger than 30 with type 1 diabetes. The sample consisted of naive CD4+ T cells from blood.

The CDR3 DNA is TGTGCCAGCAGCGACACATCAACCGGGGCCAACGTCCTGACTTTC. It codes for CASSDTSTGANVLTF. The rearrangement links TRBV11-1 to TRBJ2-6; D uncertain. The V end lost 5 bases, the J end lost 4 bases, and 12 bases lay between the germline ends. In germline, CDR1 is SGHAT, CDR2 FQDESV (reference sequence). This CDR3 has 15 residues.